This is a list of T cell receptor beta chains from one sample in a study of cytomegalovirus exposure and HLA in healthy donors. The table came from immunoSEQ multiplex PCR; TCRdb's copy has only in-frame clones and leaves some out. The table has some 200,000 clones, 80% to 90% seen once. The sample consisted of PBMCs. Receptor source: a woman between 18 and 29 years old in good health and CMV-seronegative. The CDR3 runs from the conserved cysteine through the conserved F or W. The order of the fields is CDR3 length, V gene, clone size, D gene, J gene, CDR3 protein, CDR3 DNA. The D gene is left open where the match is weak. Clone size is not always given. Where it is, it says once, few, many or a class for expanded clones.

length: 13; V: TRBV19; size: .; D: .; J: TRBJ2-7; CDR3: CASSSREDYEQYF; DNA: TGTGCCAGTAGCTCCAGGGAGGACTACGAGCAGTACTTC
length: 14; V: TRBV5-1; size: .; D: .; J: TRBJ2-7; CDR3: CASSVWVGANEQYF; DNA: TGCGCCAGCAGCGTCTGGGTGGGGGCAAACGAGCAGTACTTC
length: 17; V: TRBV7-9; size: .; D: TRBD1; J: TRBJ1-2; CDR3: CASSPKSAGGLYYGYTF; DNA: TGTGCCAGCAGCCCAAAGTCGGCAGGGGGTCTCTACTATGGCTACACCTTC
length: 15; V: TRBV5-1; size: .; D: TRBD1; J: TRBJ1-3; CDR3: CASSRDRASGSTIYF; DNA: TGCGCCAGCAGCCGCGACAGGGCATCGGGAAGTACCATATATTTT
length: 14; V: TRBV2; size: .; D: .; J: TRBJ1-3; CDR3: CASRRTVDGNTIYF; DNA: TGTGCCAGCAGAAGGACAGTGGATGGAAACACCATATATTTT
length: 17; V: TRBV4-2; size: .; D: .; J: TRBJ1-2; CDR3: CASSPRSRESSNYGYTF; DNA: TGTGCCAGCAGCCCTAGGTCAAGGGAGTCCTCTAACTATGGCTACACCTTC
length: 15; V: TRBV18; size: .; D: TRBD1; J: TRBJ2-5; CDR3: CASSPGTGGQETQYF; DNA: TGTGCCAGCTCCCCCGGGACAGGGGGCCAAGAGACCCAGTACTTC
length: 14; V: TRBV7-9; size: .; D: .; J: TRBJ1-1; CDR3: CASSLEGGGIRAFF; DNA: TGTGCCAGCAGCTTAGAGGGGGGGGGAATACGAGCTTTCTTT
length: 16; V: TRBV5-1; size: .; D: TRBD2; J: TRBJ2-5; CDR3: CASSSVERERQETQYF; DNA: TGCGCCAGCAGCTCGGTGGAGCGGGAGCGGCAAGAGACCCAGTACTTC
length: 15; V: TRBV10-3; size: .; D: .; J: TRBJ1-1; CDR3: CAISEVGRGRTEAFF; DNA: TGTGCCATCAGTGAGGTCGGCAGGGGTAGGACTGAAGCTTTCTTT
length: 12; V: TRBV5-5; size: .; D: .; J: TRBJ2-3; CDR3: CASSDTSGTQYF; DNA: TGTGCCAGCAGCGACACGTCCGGTACGCAGTATTTT
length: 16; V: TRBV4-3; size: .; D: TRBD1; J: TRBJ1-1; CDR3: CASSQVQGGEDTEAFF; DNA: TGCGCCAGCAGCCAAGTTCAGGGGGGAGAAGACACTGAAGCTTTCTTT
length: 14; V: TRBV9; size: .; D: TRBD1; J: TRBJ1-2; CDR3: CASSVTGGNYGYTF; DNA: TGTGCCAGCAGCGTGACAGGGGGTAACTATGGCTACACCTTC
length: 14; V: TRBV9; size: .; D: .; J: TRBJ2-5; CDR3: CASTRSGVEETQYF; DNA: TGTGCCAGTACCCGCTCGGGGGTGGAAGAGACCCAGTACTTC
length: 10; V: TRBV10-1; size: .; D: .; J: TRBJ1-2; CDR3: CASSTDGYTF; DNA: TGCGCCAGCAGTACGGATGGCTACACCTTC
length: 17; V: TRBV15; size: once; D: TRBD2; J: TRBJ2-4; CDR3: CATSRGAGGPGSYIQYF; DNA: TGTGCCACCAGCAGAGGCGCGGGGGGGCCGGGGAGTTACATTCAGTACTTC
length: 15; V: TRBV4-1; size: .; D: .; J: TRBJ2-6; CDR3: CASSSRLAGANVLTF; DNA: TGCGCCAGCAGCTCAAGGCTAGCTGGGGCCAACGTCCTGACTTTC
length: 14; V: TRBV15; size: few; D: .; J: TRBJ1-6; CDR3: CATSRDPGSSPLHF; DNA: TGTGCCACCAGCAGAGACCCGGGGAGTTCACCCCTCCACTTT
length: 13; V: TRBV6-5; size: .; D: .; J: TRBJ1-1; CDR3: CASSYMRGTEAFF; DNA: TGTGCCAGCAGTTACATGCGTGGCACTGAAGCTTTCTTT
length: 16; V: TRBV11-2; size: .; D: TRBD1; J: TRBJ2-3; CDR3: CASSTNPGQGADTQYF; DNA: TGTGCCAGCAGCACGAACCCGGGACAGGGTGCAGATACGCAGTATTTT
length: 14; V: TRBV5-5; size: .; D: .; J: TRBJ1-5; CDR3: CASSLGAPSGPQHF; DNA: TGTGCCAGCAGCTTGGGAGCTCCCTCGGGGCCCCAGCATTTT
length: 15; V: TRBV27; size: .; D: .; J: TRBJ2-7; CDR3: CASSLSPRRSYEQYF; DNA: TGTGCCAGCAGTTTATCGCCCAGGAGGTCCTACGAGCAGTACTTC
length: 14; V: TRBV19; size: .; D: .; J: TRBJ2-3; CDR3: CASSTQSSTDTQYF; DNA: TGTGCCAGTAGTACACAGAGTAGCACAGATACGCAGTATTTT
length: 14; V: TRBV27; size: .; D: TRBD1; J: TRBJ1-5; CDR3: CASSHRQGDQPQHF; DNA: TGTGCCAGCAGTCATAGACAGGGAGATCAGCCCCAGCATTTT
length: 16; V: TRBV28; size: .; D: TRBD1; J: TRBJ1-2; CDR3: CASSSSGTGGLNGYTF; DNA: TGTGCCAGCAGTTCCTCCGGGACAGGGGGCTTGAATGGCTACACCTTC
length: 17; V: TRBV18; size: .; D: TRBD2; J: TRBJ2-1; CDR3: CASSPRPATSGDNEQFF; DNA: TGTGCCAGCTCACCACGTCCCGCGACTAGCGGGGACAATGAGCAGTTCTTC
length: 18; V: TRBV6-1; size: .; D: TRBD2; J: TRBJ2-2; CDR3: CASSEALSSGGATGELFF; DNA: TGTGCCAGCAGTGAAGCGCTGTCTAGCGGGGGGGCCACCGGGGAGCTGTTTTTT
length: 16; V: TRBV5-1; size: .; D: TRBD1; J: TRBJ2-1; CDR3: CASSLLTGDSYNEQFF; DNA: TGCGCCAGCAGCTTGTTGACAGGGGATTCCTACAATGAGCAGTTCTTC
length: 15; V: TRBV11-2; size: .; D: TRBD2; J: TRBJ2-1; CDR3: CASSLFSGGAGEQFF; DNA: TGTGCCAGCAGCTTATTTAGCGGGGGGGCGGGTGAGCAGTTCTTC
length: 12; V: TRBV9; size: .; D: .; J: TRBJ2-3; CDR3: CASSVSLDTQYF; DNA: TGTGCCAGCAGCGTATCATTAGATACGCAGTATTTT
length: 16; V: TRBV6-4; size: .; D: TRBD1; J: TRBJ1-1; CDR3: CASRITGGVMNTEAFF; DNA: TGTGCCAGCAGAATTACAGGGGGCGTAATGAACACTGAAGCTTTCTTT
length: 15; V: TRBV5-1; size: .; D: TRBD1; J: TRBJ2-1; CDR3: CASSWGDRGYNEQFF; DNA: TGCGCCAGCAGCTGGGGGGACAGGGGCTACAATGAGCAGTTCTTC
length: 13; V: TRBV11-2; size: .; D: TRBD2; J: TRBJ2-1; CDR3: CANSLAGREARFF; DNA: TGTGCCAACAGCTTAGCTGGGCGGGAGGCCCGGTTCTTC